The next 15 T cell receptor beta chains were all read from a single sample in a study of T-cell memory formation after mild COVID-19. TCRdb reprocessed the 5' RACE reads with MiXCR, giving one entry per CDR3 protein. This table holds under 400,000 distinct CDR3 sequences, around 28% found once. What was sequenced was PBMCs or a T cell subset sorted from them (not recorded which). The receptor source for this set is an adult woman who had mild COVID-19 (a few samples of this study predate the infection). Cell type and time point are not known.

This clonotype was seen a few times. V usage is TRBV4-1 and J usage is TRBJ1-6; 7 nucleotides agree with TRBD1. Germline V gene sequence: CDR1 MGHRA, CDR2 YSYEKL. J was trimmed by 5 bases and V by 0 bases; bases with no gene match: 10. The CDR3 has 18 amino acids. CDR3: CASSQDSLGQQDNSPLHF. In DNA, the CDR3 is TGCGCCAGCAGCCAAGATTCCCTGGGACAGCAGGATAATTCACCCCTCCACTTT.

In DNA form, the CDR3 reads TGTGCCAGCAGCCCGGGACAGACCCATCGGGAAGCTTTCTTT. Protein product: CASSPGQTHREAFF. The chain recombines TRBV5-5 with TRBJ1-1; 7 positions agree with TRBD1. V shed 4 bases, J shed 8 bases, and the junction held 11 bases outside the gene matches. CDR3 length: 14 amino acids. The germline gives CDR1 SGHKS, CDR2 YYEKEE (reference sequence).

The rearrangement links TRBV7-2 to TRBJ1-1; D perhaps matches TRBD1 (5 bases). Germline V gene lookup returns CDR1 SGHTA and CDR2 FQGNSA. The CDR3 totals 15 residues. Trimming took off 5 bases at V and 3 bases at J, with 16 bases between the two ends. Here the CDR3 DNA reads TGTGCCAGCAGCCGTGGTGGCGGGGGGGACACTGAAGCTTTCTTT. Translating it yields CASSRGGGGDTEAFF.

The chain couples TRBV12-3 or TRBV12-4 to TRBJ1-5; maybe TRBD1 (5 bases). This CDR3 has 15 residues. V lost 3 bases and J lost 3, with 12 bases in between. In DNA, the CDR3 is TGTGCCAGCAGTTTGGGGCCGCAGGACAATCAGCCCCAGCATTTT. It codes for CASSLGPQDNQPQHF.

The chain combines TRBV12-3 or TRBV12-4 with TRBJ1-2; D gene unclear. The V end lost 5 bases, the J end lost 13 bases, and 32 bases lay between the germline ends. The CDR3 is 17 residues long. The chain's CDR3 is CASSPFLILAGLDGLTF. For the CDR3, the DNA is TGTGCCAGCAGTCCCTTTCTAATCCTGGCAGGCCTCGACGGACTCACCTTC.

The chain links TRBV29-1 to TRBJ2-7; D remains ambiguous. From germline, CDR1 is SQVTM and CDR2 ANQGSEA. CDR3 length equals 12 residues. The germline V and J ends were trimmed by 4 bases and 2 bases, with 9 bases remaining between them. The CDR3 DNA is TGCAGCGTTGTGACCAGGACCTACGAGCAGTACTTC. Its protein is CSVVTRTYEQYF.

This clonotype showed up just a few times. The chain uses TRBV6-2 or TRBV6-3 and TRBJ2-1, with D possibly being TRBD2 (6 bases). The V gene lost 0 bases and the J gene lost 6 bases, with 18 bases spanning the gap. In germline, CDR1 is MNHEY, CDR2 SVGEGT. The length of the CDR3 is 17 residues. CDR3 nucleotides: TGTGCCAGCAGTTACTCGGACCTTCTCCTAGCGAGCAATGAGCAGTTCTTC. Translated: CASSYSDLLLASNEQFF.

This chain links TRBV5-1 with TRBJ1-4; D is uncertain. Germline V lookup: CDR1 SGHRS, CDR2 YFSETQ. This CDR3 is 12 amino acids long. The V gene lost 3 bases and the J gene lost 13 bases, with 13 bases spanning the gap. The CDR3: CASSSGSQRLFF. CDR3 coding DNA: TGCGCCAGCAGCTCCGGGTCCCAGAGACTGTTTTTT.

This sequence joins TRBV9 and TRBJ2-3; TRBD1 might be the D (6 bases). Germline-derived CDR1 and CDR2 are SGDLS and YYNGEE. The CDR3 is made up of 14 amino acids. Trimming took 0 bases from V and 5 from J, leaving 10 bases between them. The CDR3 sequence: CASSVAQGVDTQYF. CDR3 nucleotide sequence: TGTGCCAGCAGCGTAGCACAGGGAGTAGATACGCAGTATTTT.

The chain uses TRBV6-5 and TRBJ2-1, with D possibly being TRBD2 (6 bases). Germline CDR1 reads MNHEY; CDR2 reads SVGAGI. The CDR3 consists of 13 residues. V was shortened by 2 bases and J by 6 bases, with 8 bases between the two germline ends. The CDR3 reads CASSYEGLNEQFF. The CDR3 DNA sequence: TGTGCCAGCAGTTACGAGGGACTCAATGAGCAGTTCTTC.

On this clonotype: The junction departs from germline at one end; a sequencing error may be responsible. The chain links TRBV11-2 to TRBJ1-2; D is perhaps TRBD1 (6 bases). The CDR3 runs to 13 residues. The germline gives CDR1 SGHAT, CDR2 FQNNGV. CDR3 region: CASSLDRGGGHTF. CDR3 coding DNA: TGTGCCAGTAGCTTAGATCGTGGAGGGGGACACACCTTC.

This clonotype was detected many times. V usage is TRBV5-1 and J usage is TRBJ2-1; no clear D. This CDR3 has 16 amino acids. Trimming cost V 4 bases and J 0 bases, with 14 bases left between them. Germline V lookup: CDR1 SGHRS, CDR2 YFSETQ. Written as DNA, the CDR3 is TGCGCCAGCAGCCCTATGCCTGCTAGCTCCTACAATGAGCAGTTCTTC. Encoded protein: CASSPMPASSYNEQFF.

This chain links TRBV7-3 with TRBJ2-3, with TRBD2 matching 7 bases. Germline V CDR1 and CDR2: SGHTA, FQGTGA. J gave up 6 bases and V 4 bases, and 13 bases lay outside the gene matches. The CDR3 contains 16 residues. CDR3 bases: TGTGCCAGCAGCTGGGGTAGCGGGTTAGAAGAGGATACGCAGTATTTT. Translating gives CASSWGSGLEEDTQYF. Full variable domain (missing parts from reference TRBV7-3 and TRBJ2-3): GAGVSQTPSNKVTEKGKYVELRCDPISGHTALYWYRQSLGQGPEFLIYFQGTGAADDSGLPNDRFFAVRPEGSVSTLKIQRTERGDSAVYLCASSWGSGLEEDTQYFGPGTRLTVL.

The V call is TRBV6-5, the J call TRBJ2-2, with D tentatively TRBD1 (6 bases). Trimming removed 5 bases at V and 5 bases at J, with 33 bases between. CDR1 and CDR2 (germline): MNHEY, SVGAGI. CDR3 length: 21 amino acids. CDR3 sequence (DNA): TGTGCCAGCAGTCTACAAGCTCCGGGACACGACCTTCGGGCGGAGACCGGGGAGCTGTTTTTT. Protein product: CASSLQAPGHDLRAETGELFF.

This chain links TRBV12-3 or TRBV12-4 with TRBJ1-6; perhaps TRBD1 as D (6 bases). The CDR3 runs to 14 residues. V shed 6 bases and J shed 10 bases, with 16 bases lying between them. CDR3 in DNA: TGTGCCAGCAGCTTGGGGGGAGGGGGGTCACCCCTCCACTTT. Encoded protein: CASSLGGGGSPLHF.